This T cell receptor (beta chain) was retrieved from a study of OX40 agonist ivuxolimab in advanced cancers. Trimming pared 0 bases from V and 4 bases from J, leaving 3 bases between. Per germline, CDR1 MNHNY and CDR2 SVGAGI (reference sequence). CDR3 length: 12 residues. TCRdb keeps only in-frame clones here, not all; method: immunoSEQ multiplex PCR. The repertoire holds over 90,000 clones, with roughly nine tenths as singletons. This receptor was identified in an adult with an advanced solid tumor such as melanoma, head and neck, liver or kidney cancer. V is TRBV6-6 and J is TRBJ1-2; D not certain. Sequenced here: CD4+ or CD8+ T cells sorted from blood, sampled in a trial of the OX40 agonist ivuxolimab. The CDR3 DNA reads TGTGCCAGCAGTTACTCCGGCTATGGCTACACCTTC. Encoded protein: CASSYSGYGYTF.